Presented here are 13 T cell receptor beta chains from one specimen sequenced in a study of T cell clones after liver transplantation. Here immunoSEQ multiplex PCR was the method, and the copy in TCRdb shows in-frame clones only, minus some. The sample contains tens of thousands of clones, 90% of which appear only once. The source material was CD4+ T cells from blood, sampled before liver transplant. Every receptor here comes from a human donor who received a liver transplant.

This chain's CDR3 is CASSLQGIHEQYF. The DNA for the CDR3 is TGTGCCAGCAGCTTACAAGGGATCCACGAGCAGTACTTC. The V gene is TRBV5-4, the J gene TRBJ2-7; the D is unclear. V was cut by 2 bases and J by 5 bases, with 11 bases left in between. Germline V gene lookup returns CDR1 SGHNT and CDR2 YYREEE (reference sequence). The CDR3 runs to 13 residues.

V gene TRBV18 combines with J gene TRBJ2-7; either TRBD1 or TRBD2 may fit D (5 bases each). Germline CDR1 reads KGHSH; CDR2 reads LQKENI. This CDR3 is 17 amino acids long. The ends were cut back, 0 bases at V and 1 base at J, with 16 bases in the middle. The chain's CDR3 is CASSPPGTGPKSYEQYF. CDR3 sequence (DNA): TGTGCCAGCTCACCACCTGGTACGGGGCCCAAATCCTACGAGCAGTACTTC.

The V call is TRBV18, the J call TRBJ1-5, with D maybe TRBD1 (5 bases). In germline, CDR1 is KGHSH, CDR2 LQKENI. V lost 6 bases and J 2 bases, leaving 20 bases between the germline ends. There are 17 residues in the CDR3. The CDR3 DNA sequence: TGTGCCAGCTCCCCTCTGGCGATCCAGGGAGGCAATCAGCCCCAGCATTTT. Protein: CASSPLAIQGGNQPQHF.

This chain joins TRBV6-4 and TRBJ1-1; D is perhaps TRBD1 (5 bases). The CDR3 has 13 residues. Trimming took 0 bases from V and 8 from J, leaving 10 bases between them. Germline V CDR1 and CDR2: MRHNA, SNTAGT. CDR3: CASSDSQGSEAFF. CDR3 in DNA: TGTGCCAGCAGTGACTCCCAGGGCAGCGAAGCTTTCTTT.

Comment on this clone: Other DNA sequences within the sample encode an identical CDR3. V usage is TRBV28 and J usage is TRBJ1-5; D ambiguous. Looked up from germline, CDR1 is MDHEN and CDR2 is SYDVKM. There are 12 residues in the CDR3. Trimming removed 3 bases from V and 6 bases from J, with 6 bases in between. CDR3 in amino acids: CASSFSGQPQHF. For the CDR3, the DNA is TGTGCCAGCAGTTTTAGTGGTCAGCCCCAGCATTTT.

As concerns this clone: The junction and the germline gene differ at one end; a read error may be behind it. The V and J genes are TRBV7-7 and TRBJ2-5; D is undetermined. In germline, CDR1 is SSHAT, CDR2 FNYEAQ (reference sequence). The CDR3 totals 14 residues. The CDR3 nucleotides read TGTGCTAGCAGCTTAACTTCTACCCGAGAGACCCAGTACTTC. Protein product: CASSLTSTRETQYF.

This clone was seen once. J is TRBJ1-1 and V is TRBV7-2; tentative D call: TRBD1 (5 bases). The CDR3 runs to 14 residues. Germline V lookup: CDR1 SGHTA, CDR2 FQGNSA. V was pared by 2 bases and J by 1 base, with 8 bases between. The CDR3 DNA reads TGTGCCAGCAGCTTAAGCAGGGCGAACACTGAAGCTTTCTTT. As protein: CASSLSRANTEAFF. The whole variable domain, remainder taken from reference TRBV7-2 and TRBJ1-1, is GAGVSQSPSNKVTEKGKDVELRCDPISGHTALYWYRQSLGQGLEFLIYFQGNSAPDKSGLPSDRFSAERTGGSVSTLTIQRTQQEDSAVYLCASSLSRANTEAFFGQGTRLTVV.

The V and J genes are TRBV10-3 and TRBJ2-5, with 8 nucleotides matching TRBD2. This CDR3 region has 15 residues. Germline V CDR1 and CDR2: ENHRY, SYGVKD. Trimming took 4 bases from V and 2 from J; bases not matched to a gene: 6. The CDR3 nucleotides are TGTGCCATCAGTGGGGCTAGCGGGTTACAAGAGACCCAGTACTTC. Its translation is CAISGASGLQETQYF.

CDR3 region: CASSLGPSSGNTIYF. The CDR3 DNA sequence: TGTGCCAGCAGCTTAGGTCCGAGCTCTGGAAACACCATATATTTT. The chain uses TRBV7-8 and TRBJ1-3; no clear D gene. The V gene's germline CDR1 is SGHVS and CDR2 FQNEAQ. Trimming cost V 1 base and J 0 bases, with 7 bases left between them. The CDR3 is 15 amino acids.

The gene calls are TRBV27 and TRBJ2-3; possible D gene TRBD2, 7 bases. CDR1 and CDR2 from the germline V gene are MNHEY and SMNVEV (reference sequence). The CDR3 is 12 amino acids. V gave up 3 bases and J gave up 9 bases, with 10 bases separating them. For the CDR3, the DNA is TGTGCCAGCAGTTTGCCGGGGGGCACGCAGTATTTT. Translation: CASSLPGGTQYF.

The V gene is TRBV5-1, the J gene TRBJ1-2; weak D call: TRBD1 (6 bases). The CDR3 has 13 amino acids. Trimming took 4 bases from V and 1 from J, leaving 8 bases between them. Germline V CDR1 and CDR2: SGHRS, YFSETQ. The CDR3 coding sequence is TGCGCCAGCAGCCCGGACAGTAACTATGGCTACACCTTC. Protein: CASSPDSNYGYTF.

The rearrangement joins TRBV29-1 to TRBJ2-5; no clear D gene. Trimming shortened V by 7 bases and J by 1 base, and 13 bases separated the two germline ends. CDR1 and CDR2 (germline): SQVTM, ANQGSEA. The CDR3 runs 13 residues. The CDR3 DNA follows: TGCAGCGGGACCCCAGGCCTCCAAGAGACCCAGTACTTC. Its protein product is CSGTPGLQETQYF.

The chain employs TRBV5-8 and TRBJ1-1; D is perhaps TRBD1 (5 bases). Germline V CDR1 and CDR2: SGHTS, YDEGEE. V lost 4 bases to trimming and J lost 0 bases, with 10 bases between them. The CDR3 is 14 residues long. The CDR3 loop reads CASSAGRLNTEAFF. CDR3 DNA sequence: TGTGCCAGCAGCGCGGGACGCCTGAACACTGAAGCTTTCTTT.